These 32 T cell receptor beta chains came from one sample sequenced in a study of shared clonotypes between healthy human individuals. CD45RO-negative, CCR7-selected cells formed the naive CD8 fraction, which excluded terminally differentiated effector memory CD45RA+ cells. The data were produced by immunoSEQ multiplex PCR, yet TCRdb's version contains in-frame clones alone and is incomplete. The sample lists just over 2,000,000 clones; about 95% were seen once. Sequencing was performed on naive CD8+ T cells sorted from blood. Receptors originate from a man aged 18 to 29 in good health.

As for this clone: This CDR3 is also generated by other DNA sequences in the sample. The chain joins TRBV28 to TRBJ2-7; 7 nucleotides align to TRBD1. Germline V gene lookup returns CDR1 MDHEN and CDR2 SYDVKM. The length of the CDR3 is 14 residues. The V gene end was trimmed by 3 bases and the J gene end by 3 bases; junction bases not matched to a gene: 5. CDR3 residues: CASSFRDSSYEQYF. The CDR3, as DNA: TGTGCCAGCAGTTTTAGGGACAGTAGCTACGAGCAGTACTTC.

Details on this clone: This sample includes further DNA sequences coding for the same CDR3. The rearrangement links TRBV9 to TRBJ2-7; TRBD2 matches at 7 bases. The CDR3 runs to 14 residues. Germline loops: CDR1 SGDLS, CDR2 YYNGEE. J gave up 3 bases and V 2 bases, and 5 bases lay outside the gene matches. The CDR3 here is CASSVGGSGYEQYF. The CDR3 DNA reads TGTGCCAGCAGCGTGGGGGGGTCTGGCTACGAGCAGTACTTC.

The chain uses TRBV30 and TRBJ2-1; D may match TRBD1 or TRBD2 (5 bases each). The CDR3 spans 11 residues. Germline V gene data show CDR1 as GTSNPN and CDR2 as SVGIG (reference sequence). V was clipped by 4 bases and J by 6 bases, with 7 bases between them. CDR3 sequence (DNA): TGTGCCTGGACGAGGGGCAATGAGCAGTTCTTC. Translation gives CAWTRGNEQFF.

This clone was detected only a few times. The chain employs TRBV29-1 and TRBJ1-5; no clear D gene. Trimming shortened V by 4 bases and J by 6 bases, and 16 bases separated the two germline ends. This CDR3 has 14 amino acids. From germline, CDR1 is SQVTM and CDR2 ANQGSEA. The CDR3 loop reads CSVVGRHLSQPQHF. CDR3 DNA sequence: TGCAGCGTTGTTGGCCGTCACTTAAGTCAGCCCCAGCATTTT.

This clone showed up just once. CDR3 DNA sequence: TGTGCCAGCAGCTTTCCAGGAGGGGACGCGGGCAACTATGGCTACACCTTC. It translates to CASSFPGGDAGNYGYTF. The chain couples TRBV7-6 to TRBJ1-2; D is possibly TRBD1 (5 bases). Germline CDR1 is SGHVS and CDR2 is FNYEAQ. This CDR3 comprises 17 residues. The V end was cut by 3 bases, the J end by 2 bases, with 19 bases between.

This clone has only one observation. The chain couples TRBV28 to TRBJ1-1; D not certain. The CDR3 is made up of 14 amino acids. Deletions cut 3 bases from V and 1 base from J, with 9 bases between. CDR1 and CDR2 (germline): MDHEN, SYDVKM. The chain's CDR3 is CASSFRPGNTEAFF. The CDR3, as DNA: TGTGCCAGCAGTTTCCGGCCGGGGAACACTGAAGCTTTCTTT.

This rearrangement joins TRBV27 to TRBJ1-1, with D possibly matching TRBD1 (5 bases). V lost 2 bases, J lost 0 bases, and 10 bases lay in between. Germline V CDR1 and CDR2: MNHEY, SMNVEV (reference sequence). The CDR3 length is 15 residues. CDR3 coding DNA: TGTGCCAGCAGTTTACTGGGGGGGATGAACACTGAAGCTTTCTTT. Translating gives CASSLLGGMNTEAFF.

V is TRBV7-9 and J is TRBJ1-1, with unresolved D. The CDR3 is 13 amino acids. Germline V CDR1 and CDR2: SEHNR, FQNEAQ (reference sequence). The V gene lost 2 bases and the J gene lost 3 bases, with 7 bases spanning the gap. The CDR3 sequence: CASSLIADTEAFF. CDR3 nucleotide sequence: TGTGCCAGCAGCTTAATAGCAGACACTGAAGCTTTCTTT.

This sequence joins TRBV6-5 and TRBJ1-4, with D perhaps matching TRBD1 (5 bases). Germline values: CDR1 MNHEY, CDR2 SVGAGI. The CDR3 consists of 15 residues. Deletions cut 2 bases from V and 6 bases from J, with 13 bases between. CDR3 DNA: TGTGCCAGCAGTTACGCTTTGGGGGAGGATGAAAAACTGTTTTTT. Protein sequence: CASSYALGEDEKLFF.

The sample holds one count of this clone. This chain connects TRBV6-1 to TRBJ1-1, with D possibly TRBD1 on 6 matching bases. This CDR3 is built from 16 residues. Germline V lookup: CDR1 MNHNS, CDR2 SASEGT. With 1 base removed from V and 6 bases from J, the gap between germline ends came to 18 bases. CDR3 coding DNA: TGTGCCAGCAGTGAAGTGGATGACAGGAGGGGGGCTGAAGCTTTCTTT. Amino acids: CASSEVDDRRGAEAFF.

V gene TRBV4-3 combines with J gene TRBJ2-2; D gene uncertain. Germline-derived CDR1 and CDR2 are LGHNA and YSLEER. Trimming stripped 1 base from V and 8 bases from J, with 17 bases between. The CDR3 consists of 16 residues. The CDR3 sequence is CASSQVHFPIAGELFF. The CDR3 bases are TGCGCCAGCAGCCAAGTTCATTTCCCAATTGCGGGGGAGCTGTTTTTT.

The J gene is TRBJ2-5, the V gene TRBV14; no clear D. The V gene's germline CDR1 is SGHDN and CDR2 FVKESK. Trimming took off 3 bases at V and 1 base at J, with 9 bases between the two ends. This CDR3 is built from 14 residues. Here the CDR3 reads CASSQGYRQETQYF. CDR3 coding DNA: TGTGCCAGCAGCCAGGGATATCGCCAAGAGACCCAGTACTTC.

V and J are TRBV10-1 and TRBJ2-1, with a tentative D call TRBD2 (6 bases). The germline V gene has CDR1 WNHNN and CDR2 SYGVQD (reference sequence). V was cut by 8 bases and J by 3 bases, with 17 bases left in between. The CDR3 covers 15 residues. CDR3 sequence: CASSPMEGLYNEQFF. DNA of the CDR3: TGCGCCAGCTCCCCGATGGAGGGTCTCTACAATGAGCAGTTCTTC.

The CDR3 is CASRIVAGVSYEQYF. The CDR3 region has the DNA TGTGCCAGCAGAATAGTCGCAGGGGTCTCCTACGAGCAGTACTTC. The rearrangement joins TRBV28 to TRBJ2-7; possibly TRBD1 for D (6 bases). This CDR3 has 15 amino acids. CDR1 and CDR2 from the germline V gene are MDHEN and SYDVKM. V shed 6 bases and J shed 0 bases, with 15 bases lying between them.

This chain joins TRBV28 and TRBJ2-3, with a possible D match to TRBD1 (5 bases). CDR3 length: 15 amino acids. Per the germline V gene, CDR1 is MDHEN and CDR2 is SYDVKM. V lost 4 bases, J lost 9 bases, and 20 bases lay in between. The CDR3 sequence is CASSSGVGAERTQYF. CDR3 bases: TGTGCCAGCAGTTCTGGGGTAGGGGCCGAACGAACGCAGTATTTT.

This chain's CDR3 is CASSIDLETSGRETQYF. The CDR3 nucleotides read TGTGCCAGTAGTATAGATCTGGAGACTAGCGGGAGGGAGACCCAGTACTTC. The chain uses TRBV19 and TRBJ2-5; 13 bases fit TRBD2. Unmatched junction bases numbered 6, after V lost 0 bases and J lost 5 bases. Germline values: CDR1 LNHDA, CDR2 SQIVND (reference sequence). This CDR3 has 17 residues.

The chain recombines TRBV10-1 with TRBJ1-1; D may be TRBD1 (5 bases). Trimming shortened V by 2 bases and J by 1 base, and 11 bases separated the two germline ends. The CDR3 sequence is 15 residues long. CDR1 WNHNN and CDR2 SYGVQD come from the germline V gene (reference sequence). The chain's CDR3 is CASSEVGGPNTEAFF. DNA for the CDR3: TGCGCCAGCAGTGAGGTCGGGGGACCGAACACTGAAGCTTTCTTT.

The chain links TRBV14 to TRBJ1-2; weak D call: TRBD1 (6 bases). V gave up 3 bases and J gave up 4 bases, with 15 bases separating them. Germline V gene data show CDR1 as SGHDN and CDR2 as FVKESK. The CDR3 spans 15 residues. CDR3: CASSHSVRGPYGYTF. CDR3 in DNA: TGTGCCAGCAGCCATTCGGTACGGGGGCCCTATGGCTACACCTTC.

The rearrangement links TRBV9 to TRBJ2-1, with 9 nucleotides matching TRBD2. Losses at the gene ends were 0 bases for V and 4 bases for J; bases not matched to a gene: 11. The CDR3 is 18 amino acids. Looked up from germline, CDR1 is SGDLS and CDR2 is YYNGEE. The CDR3 loop is CASSVDFKTSGVYNEQFF. The CDR3, as DNA: TGTGCCAGCAGCGTAGATTTTAAGACTAGCGGTGTATACAATGAGCAGTTCTTC.

V is TRBV7-9 and J is TRBJ2-7, with 8 bases fitting TRBD1. Germline V lookup: CDR1 SEHNR, CDR2 FQNEAQ (reference sequence). CDR3 length: 15 amino acids. The junction had 9 bases not matched to a gene; V was cut back by 5 bases and J by 3 bases. CDR3 residues: CASSAVDRALYEQYF. The DNA for the CDR3 is TGTGCCAGCAGCGCCGTGGACAGGGCCCTCTACGAGCAGTACTTC.

The chain joins TRBV6-1 to TRBJ1-3, with 7 nucleotides matching TRBD1. In germline, CDR1 is MNHNS, CDR2 SASEGT. The J segment lost 2 bases and the V segment lost 4 bases, leaving 8 bases of the junction unmatched. This CDR3 region has 16 residues. CDR3 sequence (DNA): TGTGCCAGCAGTGGAAACAGGGGTTCTCCTGGAAACACCATATATTTT. This codes for CASSGNRGSPGNTIYF.

The DNA of the CDR3 is TGCAGCGTTGTCGGTCTGAATGAGCAGTTCTTC. Protein product: CSVVGLNEQFF. The V call is TRBV29-1, the J call TRBJ2-1; D not certain. The germline V and J ends were trimmed by 4 bases and 7 bases, with 8 bases remaining between them. The CDR3 covers 11 residues. Looked up from germline, CDR1 is SQVTM and CDR2 is ANQGSEA.

A remark on this clone: The identical CDR3 is also encoded by other nucleotide sequences in the sample. J is TRBJ2-7 and V is TRBV4-3; 8 bases are a match to TRBD2. This CDR3 is built from 15 residues. V was clipped by 0 bases and J by 3 bases; unmatched bases: 4. Germline V CDR1 and CDR2: LGHNA, YSLEER. The CDR3 DNA reads as TGCGCCAGCAGCCAAGAATCTAGCGGGCGCTACGAGCAGTACTTC. Translation: CASSQESSGRYEQYF.

The DNA of the CDR3 is TGTGCCAGCAGCTTAGTTTTGCGAGATACGCAGTATTTT. Amino acid sequence: CASSLVLRDTQYF. The chain links TRBV7-8 to TRBJ2-3; D gene ambiguous. Trimming stripped 1 base from V and 5 bases from J, with 7 bases between. The length of the CDR3 is 13 residues. Germline V gives CDR1 SGHVS, CDR2 FQNEAQ.

V and J are TRBV25-1 and TRBJ2-7, with a weak D call TRBD2 (6 bases). The germline CDR1 and CDR2 sequences are MGHDK and SYGVNS. The CDR3 runs to 13 residues. V lost 7 bases, J lost 0 bases, and 10 bases lay in between. This CDR3 reads CASMGLASYEQYF. The CDR3 DNA reads TGTGCCAGCATGGGACTTGCCTCCTACGAGCAGTACTTC.

The rearrangement joins TRBV6-6 to TRBJ2-1; 9 nucleotides agree with TRBD2. The V segment lost 0 bases and the J segment 4 bases; nucleotides outside the gene matches: 1. The CDR3 totals 15 residues. Per the germline V gene, CDR1 is MNHNY and CDR2 is SVGAGI (reference sequence). Here the CDR3 DNA reads TGTGCCAGCAGTTACTCGCGGGAGGGTTACAATGAGCAGTTCTTC. Translating it yields CASSYSREGYNEQFF.

With respect to this clone: Other DNA sequences in this sample translate to the same CDR3. The DNA of the CDR3 is TGCGCCAGCAGTGAGGGGGGGACCGGGGAGCTGTTTTTT. As protein: CASSEGGTGELFF. This chain connects TRBV10-1 to TRBJ2-2; D might be TRBD2 (6 bases). The CDR3 loop spans 13 amino acids. The germline V gene has CDR1 WNHNN and CDR2 SYGVQD (reference sequence). Trimming pared 2 bases from V and 5 bases from J, leaving 6 bases between.

This clone occurred once. The chain couples TRBV19 to TRBJ1-2; maybe TRBD1 (5 bases). Trimming removed 4 bases from V and 4 bases from J, with 13 bases in between. Germline CDR1 LNHDA, CDR2 SQIVND (reference sequence). The CDR3 runs to 14 residues. CDR3: CASSTQGLGYGYTF. The CDR3, as DNA: TGTGCCAGTAGTACCCAGGGCTTGGGCTATGGCTACACCTTC.

The chain links TRBV28 to TRBJ2-1, with D hard to call. Germline assignment: CDR1 MDHEN and CDR2 SYDVKM. Trimming removed 3 bases from V and 0 bases from J, with 15 bases in between. This CDR3 is 17 amino acids long. This CDR3 is CASSFREYLSSYNEQFF. The CDR3 DNA is TGTGCCAGCAGTTTCCGTGAATACCTTAGCTCCTACAATGAGCAGTTCTTC.

The chain has TRBV4-3 and TRBJ2-3, with TRBD2 identical over 8 bases. This CDR3 has 17 amino acids. Unmatched junction bases numbered 7, after V lost 0 bases and J lost 2 bases. The germline V gene encodes CDR1 LGHNA and CDR2 YSLEER. The CDR3 sequence: CASSQDLVAGLTDTQYF. The CDR3 nucleotides are TGCGCCAGCAGCCAAGATCTGGTAGCGGGACTCACAGATACGCAGTATTTT.

This chain connects TRBV4-3 to TRBJ1-5; D possibly corresponds to TRBD1 (6 bases). The length of the CDR3 is 14 residues. V was shortened by 0 bases and J by 6 bases, with 9 bases between the two germline ends. Germline-derived CDR1 and CDR2 are LGHNA and YSLEER. CDR3 in DNA: TGCGCCAGCAGCCAAGATACAGGGCCTCAGCCCCAGCATTTT. Its translation: CASSQDTGPQPQHF.

This clone was observed once. CDR3 region: CASRQENWAGDEDYGYTF. DNA for the CDR3: TGTGCCAGCAGACAGGAAAATTGGGCAGGGGATGAGGACTATGGCTACACCTTC. This rearrangement joins TRBV5-6 to TRBJ1-2; D is perhaps TRBD1 (6 bases). Germline loops: CDR1 SGHDT, CDR2 YYEEEE. Trimming cost V 5 bases and J 3 bases, with 26 bases left between them. There are 18 residues in the CDR3. The full variable domain, its missing parts supplied by reference TRBV5-6 and TRBJ1-2, is DAGVTQSPTHLIKTRGQQVTLRCSPKSGHDTVSWYQQALGQGPQFIFQYYEEEERQRGNFPDRFSGHQFPNYSSELNVNALLLGDSALYLCASRQENWAGDEDYGYTFGSGTRLTVV.